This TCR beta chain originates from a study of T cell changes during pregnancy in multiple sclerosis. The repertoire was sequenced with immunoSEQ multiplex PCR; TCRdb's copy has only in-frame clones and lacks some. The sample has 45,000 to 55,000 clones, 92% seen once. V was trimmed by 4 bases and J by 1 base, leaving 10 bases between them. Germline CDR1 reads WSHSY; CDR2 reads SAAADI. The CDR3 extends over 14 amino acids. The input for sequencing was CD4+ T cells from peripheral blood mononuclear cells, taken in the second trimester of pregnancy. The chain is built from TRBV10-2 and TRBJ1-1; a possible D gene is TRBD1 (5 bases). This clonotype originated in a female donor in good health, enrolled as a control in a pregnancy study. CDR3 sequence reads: CASSGQLQNTEAFF. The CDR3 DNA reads TGCGCCAGCAGTGGACAGCTCCAGAACACTGAAGCTTTCTTT.